The 20 T cell receptor beta chains listed next were all sequenced from one sample in a study of blood T cell repertoires in COVID-19. The data were produced by immunoSEQ multiplex PCR, yet TCRdb's version contains in-frame clones alone and is incomplete. This table holds 330,000 or so clones, approximately 89% found once. Source material: PBMCs or T cells enriched from blood (not recorded which). The source is a man aged 25-45 years who had recovered from COVID-19.

The V and J genes are TRBV7-9 and TRBJ2-1; 10 bases match TRBD1. There are 15 residues in the CDR3. With V trimmed by 3 bases and J by 3 bases, 2 bases remained unmatched. In germline, CDR1 is SEHNR, CDR2 FQNEAQ (reference sequence). The CDR3 spells CASSLGQGIYNEQFF. CDR3 bases: TGTGCCAGCAGCTTGGGACAGGGGATCTACAATGAGCAGTTCTTC.

The rearrangement joins TRBV5-5 to TRBJ2-5, with 11 nucleotides matching TRBD2. V lost 4 bases, J lost 4 bases, and 3 bases stayed unmatched. This CDR3 contains 14 residues. Germline V gene data show CDR1 as SGHKS and CDR2 as YYEKEE (reference sequence). CDR3 bases: TGTGCCAGCAGCGCAGGACTAGCGGGAGAGACCCAGTACTTC. It translates to CASSAGLAGETQYF.

This sequence joins TRBV19 and TRBJ1-5, with D unresolved. The CDR3 loop spans 14 amino acids. In germline, CDR1 is LNHDA, CDR2 SQIVND (reference sequence). Trimming took 0 bases from V and 3 from J, leaving 6 bases between them. CDR3 amino acids: CASSIDNFNQPQHF. As DNA, the CDR3 is TGTGCCAGTAGTATAGATAACTTCAATCAGCCCCAGCATTTT.

This clone was seen only once. This same CDR3 is encoded by further DNA sequences in the sample. The chain joins TRBV7-9 to TRBJ1-2; 8 bases map to TRBD1. V lost 5 bases, J lost 5 bases, and 7 bases stayed unmatched. Germline loops: CDR1 SEHNR, CDR2 FQNEAQ (reference sequence). CDR3 size: 14 residues. DNA of the CDR3: TGTGCCAGCAGCCCCGGACAGGGAGGGTATGGCTACACCTTC. Translated, it gives CASSPGQGGYGYTF.

The J gene is TRBJ1-4, the V gene TRBV7-9; D gene unclear. The V end was cut by 5 bases, the J end by 4 bases, with 14 bases between. Germline V gene sequence: CDR1 SEHNR, CDR2 FQNEAQ (reference sequence). The CDR3 is 15 amino acids. CDR3 loop: CASSIDGTGNEKLFF. The CDR3 nucleotides read TGTGCCAGCAGCATCGACGGAACGGGTAATGAAAAACTGTTTTTT.

The J gene is TRBJ1-6, the V gene TRBV5-1, with D possibly TRBD1 on 6 matching bases. Trimming shortened V by 3 bases and J by 8 bases, and 18 bases separated the two germline ends. The germline gives CDR1 SGHRS, CDR2 YFSETQ. This CDR3 spans 16 amino acids. CDR3 DNA: TGCGCCAGCAGCTCCCAGGGAGGGGGTTTAGATTCACCCCTCCACTTT. This codes for CASSSQGGGLDSPLHF.

This clone has a handful of counts. This rearrangement joins TRBV12-3 or TRBV12-4 to TRBJ1-1; no definite D call. The CDR3 has 12 residues. Between the trimmed V and J ends, which lost 3 bases and 6 bases, there was a span of 8 bases. The CDR3 nucleotides read TGTGCCAGCAGTTTCGTGCCGGCTGAAGCTTTCTTT. Amino acid sequence: CASSFVPAEAFF.

The genes are TRBV28 and TRBJ2-7; 10 bases are shared with TRBD1. The germline CDR1 and CDR2 sequences are MDHEN and SYDVKM. Trimming removed 6 bases from V and 6 bases from J; junction bases left unmatched: 11. The CDR3 is 15 residues long. The CDR3 reads CASRRQGARRSEQYF. CDR3 in DNA: TGTGCCAGCAGAAGACAGGGGGCGCGTCGCAGCGAGCAGTACTTC.

The chain couples TRBV27 to TRBJ2-1; TRBD1 is a possible D gene (5 bases). The CDR3 length is 13 residues. Germline CDR1 and CDR2: MNHEY and SMNVEV (reference sequence). The V gene lost 5 bases and the J gene lost 6 bases, with 11 bases spanning the gap. The CDR3 sequence is CASSNRRGNEQFF. Here the CDR3 DNA reads TGTGCCAGCAGTAATCGAAGGGGCAATGAGCAGTTCTTC.

The V call is TRBV7-3, the J call TRBJ2-3; 12 bases align to TRBD2. Germline V lookup: CDR1 SGHTA, CDR2 FQGTGA. J lost 4 bases, V lost 4 bases, and 6 bases had no gene match. The CDR3 runs 16 residues. The CDR3 coding sequence is TGTGCCAGCAGCTCCCGACTAGCGGGGGCCCCAGATACGCAGTATTTT. The encoded protein is CASSSRLAGAPDTQYF.

The rearrangement joins TRBV2 to TRBJ1-5; 7 bases map to TRBD1. This CDR3 region has 15 residues. After removal of 6 bases from V and 4 bases from J, the junction contained 9 bases not matched to a gene. The germline gives CDR1 SNHLY, CDR2 FYNNEI. Here the CDR3 reads CASRDSGGLNQPQHF. The DNA for the CDR3 is TGTGCCAGCAGGGACTCAGGGGGTTTAAATCAGCCCCAGCATTTT.

The rearrangement uses TRBV5-8 and TRBJ2-2; no clear D gene. The germline V gene encodes CDR1 SGHTS and CDR2 YDEGEE. The CDR3 is made up of 17 amino acids. V was trimmed by 0 bases and J by 4 bases, leaving 16 bases between them. As DNA, the CDR3 is TGTGCCAGCAGCTTGGGCCTATCCGTATTTCGCACCGGGGAGCTGTTTTTT. This translates into CASSLGLSVFRTGELFF.

The rearrangement joins TRBV21-1 to TRBJ2-5; no check of the table's D call, TRBD1, against the DNA was made. TRBV21-1 is a known pseudogene. The CDR3 is 16 amino acids. The CDR3: CASSKWDRSSKETQYF. The CDR3 nucleotides are TGTGCCAGCAGCAAATGGGACAGAAGCTCCAAAGAGACCCAGTACTTC.

The rearrangement joins TRBV29-1 to TRBJ2-2; weak D call: TRBD2 (5 bases). The V end lost 2 bases, the J end lost 6 bases, and 7 bases lay between the germline ends. Germline lookup yields CDR1 SQVTM and CDR2 ANQGSEA. The CDR3 has 12 amino acids. DNA of the CDR3: TGCAGCGTTGAAATGGAGGCCGGGGAGCTGTTTTTT. It yields the protein CSVEMEAGELFF.

The chain has TRBV6-5 and TRBJ2-7, with 8 bases aligning to TRBD1. V was pared by 4 bases and J by 6 bases, with 8 bases of the junction left unmatched. The CDR3 contains 14 residues. Germline CDR1 and CDR2: MNHEY and SVGAGI. The CDR3 is CASSSFAGGGEQYF. In DNA, the CDR3 is TGTGCCAGCAGTTCATTTGCAGGGGGCGGCGAGCAGTACTTC.

This chain joins TRBV6-1 and TRBJ2-3; possibly TRBD2 for D (5 bases). Germline V gene sequence: CDR1 MNHNS, CDR2 SASEGT. This CDR3 spans 16 amino acids. With 1 base removed from V and 0 bases from J, the gap between germline ends came to 11 bases. The chain's CDR3 is CASSEDPGWSTDTQYF. DNA of the CDR3: TGTGCCAGCAGTGAAGACCCGGGATGGAGCACAGATACGCAGTATTTT.

This chain joins TRBV11-2 and TRBJ1-2, with TRBD1 identical over 8 bases. The V gene's germline CDR1 is SGHAT and CDR2 FQNNGV. Trimming cost V 1 base and J 5 bases; bases outside gene matches: 6. The CDR3 length is 15 residues. The CDR3 spells CASSLVSGGGYGYTF. The CDR3 DNA follows: TGTGCCAGCAGCTTAGTTTCAGGGGGCGGATATGGCTACACCTTC.

This clone was counted once. The chain joins TRBV2 to TRBJ1-6; 11 bases match TRBD1. This CDR3 contains 17 residues. Germline V gene sequence: CDR1 SNHLY, CDR2 FYNNEI. V was clipped by 4 bases and J by 10 bases; unmatched bases: 12. CDR3 in amino acids: CASSALHLGQGESPLHF. Here the CDR3 DNA reads TGTGCCAGCAGTGCCCTACACTTGGGACAGGGGGAATCACCCCTCCACTTT.

The chain joins TRBV28 to TRBJ1-2, with D tentatively TRBD1 (5 bases). The ends were cut back, 5 bases at V and 2 bases at J, with 15 bases in the middle. CDR3 length: 15 residues. Germline V gene data show CDR1 as MDHEN and CDR2 as SYDVKM. The CDR3 DNA reads as TGTGCCAGCAGTCCCCCGACAGATCGAAACTATGGCTACACCTTC. It yields the protein CASSPPTDRNYGYTF.

The gene calls are TRBV30 and TRBJ1-5, with D possibly being TRBD1 (5 bases). The V end was cut by 1 base, the J end by 5 bases, with 12 bases between. This CDR3 is 14 amino acids long. Per the germline V gene, CDR1 is GTSNPN and CDR2 is SVGIG (reference sequence). The CDR3 spells CAWSADSRYQPQHF. CDR3 coding DNA: TGTGCCTGGAGTGCCGACAGTCGTTATCAGCCCCAGCATTTT.